What follows is one T cell receptor beta chain and its context. Clones were sequenced by immunoSEQ multiplex PCR, and TCRdb holds only the in-frame ones, with some missing. The repertoire consists of about 49,000 clones, with 70% to 90% occurring once and the leading ten covering around 4.6%. These data are taken from a study of blood T cell repertoires in COVID-19. Germline V gene lookup returns CDR1 MDHEN and CDR2 SYDVKM. Trimming cost V 2 bases and J 3 bases; bases outside gene matches: 9. The CDR3 extends over 16 amino acids. Sequencing was carried out using peripheral blood. This sequence was found in a middle-aged man with active COVID-19. The rearrangement joins TRBV28 to TRBJ1-2; 7 bases are shared with TRBD1. The CDR3 loop is CASSLGAGGGDYGYTF. The CDR3 coding sequence is TGTGCCAGCAGTTTAGGGGCAGGGGGTGGTGACTATGGCTACACCTTC.